A selection of T cell receptor beta chains follows, all from one sample in a study of response to subunit inactivated influenza vaccine. MiXCR was run by TCRdb on the RT-PCR reads, yielding one entry per CDR3 protein. The table shows over 150,000 distinct CDR3 sequences, with about a tenth occurring only once. Sequencing was performed on non-naive T cells sorted from PBMCs, taken on the day of vaccination. Receptors were obtained from a man in his fifties or sixties who received an inactivated influenza vaccine. Both conserved end residues are part of each CDR3. D genes are given only for firm matches. Not every row has a clone size; where given, it reads once, few, many or a size class.

v_gene: TRBV6-1
j_gene: TRBJ2-1
d_gene: .
abundance: .
CDR3aa: CATQERGNEQFF
CDR3nt: TGTGCCACCCAGGAAAGGGGTAATGAGCAGTTCTTC

v_gene: TRBV5-5
j_gene: TRBJ2-7
d_gene: .
abundance: few
CDR3aa: CASSGIPYEQYF
CDR3nt: TGTGCCAGCAGCGGAATTCCCTACGAGCAGTACTTC

v_gene: TRBV20-1
j_gene: TRBJ2-7
d_gene: .
abundance: few
CDR3aa: CSARAGPGTSSYEQYF
CDR3nt: TGCAGTGCTAGAGCCGGCCCCGGGACCTCCTCCTACGAGCAGTACTTC

v_gene: TRBV30
j_gene: TRBJ1-1
d_gene: .
abundance: many
CDR3aa: CAWRRDTTTEAFF
CDR3nt: TGTGCCTGGAGGCGGGACACCACCACAGAAGCTTTCTTT

v_gene: TRBV10-3
j_gene: TRBJ1-1
d_gene: TRBD1
abundance: few
CDR3aa: CATQGTAGLNTEAFF
CDR3nt: TGTGCCACCCAAGGGACAGCCGGGTTGAACACTGAAGCTTTCTTT

v_gene: TRBV7-6
j_gene: TRBJ2-7
d_gene: TRBD2
abundance: few
CDR3aa: CASSPRAGGTYEQYF
CDR3nt: TGTGCCAGCAGCCCCCGAGCGGGAGGAACCTACGAGCAGTACTTC

v_gene: TRBV29-1
j_gene: TRBJ1-1
d_gene: TRBD1
abundance: many
CDR3aa: CSVERSRTGQGWAFF
CDR3nt: TGCAGCGTTGAACGGAGTCGGACAGGGCAGGGTTGGGCTTTCTTT

v_gene: TRBV6-2/TRBV6-3
j_gene: TRBJ2-7
d_gene: .
abundance: .
CDR3aa: CAIRSWGKPYEQYF
CDR3nt: TGTGCCATCCGCTCGTGGGGCAAGCCCTACGAGCAGTACTTC

v_gene: TRBV6-6
j_gene: TRBJ1-2
d_gene: .
abundance: many
CDR3aa: CASTAAGDGYTF
CDR3nt: TGTGCCAGCACGGCGGCAGGGGATGGCTACACCTTC

v_gene: TRBV18
j_gene: TRBJ2-1
d_gene: TRBD2
abundance: many
CDR3aa: CASSPQERGLNNEQFF
CDR3nt: TGTGCCAGCTCACCACAGGAGCGGGGCTTGAACAATGAGCAGTTCTTC

v_gene: TRBV7-3
j_gene: TRBJ2-1
d_gene: .
abundance: .
CDR3aa: CASSLLGPSVSYNEQFF
CDR3nt: TGTGCCAGCAGCTTATTAGGGCCTAGCGTCTCCTACAATGAGCAGTTCTTC

v_gene: TRBV4-3
j_gene: TRBJ2-3
d_gene: .
abundance: many
CDR3aa: CASSQDTGRPDTQYF
CDR3nt: TGCGCCAGCAGCCAAGATACAGGGAGGCCAGATACGCAGTATTTT

v_gene: TRBV5-1
j_gene: TRBJ2-5
d_gene: TRBD2
abundance: .
CDR3aa: CASSFHPNSGGKETQYF
CDR3nt: TGCGCCAGCAGCTTCCACCCCAATAGCGGGGGGAAAGAGACCCAGTACTTC

v_gene: TRBV20-1
j_gene: TRBJ2-5
d_gene: .
abundance: many
CDR3aa: CSAKQGQETQYF
CDR3nt: TGCAGTGCGAAACAGGGACAAGAGACCCAGTACTTC

v_gene: TRBV18
j_gene: TRBJ2-3
d_gene: .
abundance: few
CDR3aa: CASSPPTIDTQYF
CDR3nt: TGTGCCAGCTCACCACCGACAATAGATACGCAGTATTTT

v_gene: TRBV2
j_gene: TRBJ2-3
d_gene: .
abundance: .
CDR3aa: CASSLQGGRDTQYF
CDR3nt: TGTGCCAGCAGTCTACAGGGAGGGCGAGATACGCAGTATTTT

v_gene: TRBV5-6
j_gene: TRBJ1-4
d_gene: TRBD1
abundance: .
CDR3aa: CASTTGGWGNEKLFF
CDR3nt: TGTGCCAGCACAACAGGGGGCTGGGGTAATGAAAAACTGTTTTTT

v_gene: TRBV10-3
j_gene: TRBJ2-7
d_gene: .
abundance: many
CDR3aa: CASGGRSDEQYF
CDR3nt: TGTGCCAGCGGTGGTAGAAGTGACGAGCAGTACTTC

v_gene: TRBV5-6
j_gene: TRBJ1-1
d_gene: .
abundance: many
CDR3aa: CASSLPGGPEAFF
CDR3nt: TGTGCCAGCAGCTTGCCCGGGGGCCCTGAAGCTTTCTTT

v_gene: TRBV10-2
j_gene: TRBJ2-2
d_gene: .
abundance: few
CDR3aa: CASSETWSTGELFF
CDR3nt: TGCGCCAGCAGTGAGACCTGGAGTACCGGGGAGCTGTTTTTT

v_gene: TRBV28
j_gene: TRBJ2-7
d_gene: .
abundance: few
CDR3aa: CASRLTGRAYEQYF
CDR3nt: TGTGCCAGCAGGCTGACAGGTCGGGCCTACGAGCAGTACTTC

v_gene: TRBV10-3
j_gene: TRBJ2-3
d_gene: TRBD2
abundance: few
CDR3aa: CAISAVRTSGTDTQYF
CDR3nt: TGTGCCATCAGTGCCGTTAGGACTAGTGGTACAGATACGCAGTATTTT

v_gene: TRBV29-1
j_gene: TRBJ1-4
d_gene: .
abundance: few
CDR3aa: CSVLEGEKLFF
CDR3nt: TGCAGCGTTTTAGAGGGCGAAAAACTGTTTTTT

v_gene: TRBV5-1
j_gene: TRBJ1-2
d_gene: TRBD1
abundance: many
CDR3aa: CASSLNLGQGYGYTF
CDR3nt: TGCGCCAGCAGCTTAAATTTGGGACAGGGCTATGGCTACACCTTC

v_gene: TRBV5-6
j_gene: TRBJ2-5
d_gene: TRBD2
abundance: many
CDR3aa: CASSPLTSGGTEETQYF
CDR3nt: TGTGCCAGCAGCCCCTTGACTAGCGGGGGGACTGAAGAGACCCAGTACTTC

v_gene: TRBV6-2/TRBV6-3
j_gene: TRBJ2-1
d_gene: TRBD2
abundance: .
CDR3aa: CASKRLADYNEQFF
CDR3nt: TGTGCCAGCAAGAGACTAGCGGACTACAATGAGCAGTTCTTC

v_gene: TRBV3-1
j_gene: TRBJ1-6
d_gene: .
abundance: few
CDR3aa: CASSLGWRGNSPLHF
CDR3nt: TGTGCCAGCAGCCTAGGATGGAGGGGGAATTCACCCCTCCACTTT

v_gene: TRBV20-1
j_gene: TRBJ2-7
d_gene: TRBD2
abundance: .
CDR3aa: CSAGEWTSSGEQYF
CDR3nt: TGCAGTGCTGGGGAGTGGACTAGCAGTGGCGAGCAGTACTTC

v_gene: TRBV7-8
j_gene: TRBJ2-1
d_gene: TRBD2
abundance: many
CDR3aa: CASSPTSGTYNEQFF
CDR3nt: TGTGCCAGCAGCCCTACTAGCGGGACCTACAATGAGCAGTTCTTC

v_gene: TRBV10-3
j_gene: TRBJ1-2
d_gene: .
abundance: .
CDR3aa: CAISQQGEVHYGYTF
CDR3nt: TGTGCCATCAGTCAGCAGGGAGAGGTGCACTATGGCTACACCTTC

v_gene: TRBV12-3/TRBV12-4
j_gene: TRBJ1-2
d_gene: TRBD1
abundance: few
CDR3aa: CASSVGQNYGYTF
CDR3nt: TGTGCCAGCAGTGTGGGACAGAACTATGGCTACACCTTC

v_gene: TRBV28
j_gene: TRBJ2-5
d_gene: TRBD1
abundance: .
CDR3aa: CASSLTYSALQGEQETQYF
CDR3nt: TGTGCCAGCAGTTTAACCTATTCGGCCTTACAGGGGGAGCAAGAGACCCAGTACTTC

v_gene: TRBV6-5
j_gene: TRBJ2-3
d_gene: TRBD2
abundance: .
CDR3aa: CASSYMRGGADTQYF
CDR3nt: TGTGCCAGCAGTTATATGCGGGGGGGCGCAGATACGCAGTATTTT

v_gene: TRBV20-1
j_gene: TRBJ1-1
d_gene: .
abundance: few
CDR3aa: CSARLGADNTEAFF
CDR3nt: TGCAGTGCTCGACTGGGGGCGGACAACACTGAAGCTTTCTTT

v_gene: TRBV14
j_gene: TRBJ1-4
d_gene: .
abundance: many
CDR3aa: CASSHDRATIGGEKLFF
CDR3nt: TGTGCCAGCAGCCATGACCGGGCCACGATAGGGGGTGAAAAACTGTTTTTT

v_gene: TRBV20-1
j_gene: TRBJ2-3
d_gene: TRBD2
abundance: many
CDR3aa: CSASRSGLAGGTYTDTQYF
CDR3nt: TGCAGTGCTAGTCGTTCGGGACTAGCGGGGGGGACGTACACAGATACGCAGTATTTT

v_gene: TRBV29-1
j_gene: TRBJ1-1
d_gene: .
abundance: many
CDR3aa: CSVEGPPGGRTGEAFF
CDR3nt: TGCAGCGTTGAAGGGCCGCCAGGTGGGAGGACCGGTGAAGCTTTCTTT

v_gene: TRBV7-3
j_gene: TRBJ2-3
d_gene: TRBD2
abundance: .
CDR3aa: CASSLWGGDGDTQYF
CDR3nt: TGTGCCAGCAGCTTATGGGGGGGGGACGGAGATACGCAGTATTTT

v_gene: TRBV29-1
j_gene: TRBJ2-3
d_gene: TRBD1
abundance: many
CDR3aa: CSVSGTGADTQYF
CDR3nt: TGCAGCGTCTCCGGGACAGGGGCAGATACGCAGTATTTT

v_gene: TRBV3-1
j_gene: TRBJ1-4
d_gene: .
abundance: few
CDR3aa: CASSQDQGKLFF
CDR3nt: TGTGCCAGCAGCCAAGATCAAGGAAAACTGTTTTTT

v_gene: TRBV7-2
j_gene: TRBJ2-3
d_gene: .
abundance: .
CDR3aa: CASKLQELTDTQYF
CDR3nt: TGTGCCAGCAAACTCCAGGAGCTCACAGATACGCAGTATTTT

v_gene: TRBV20-1
j_gene: TRBJ2-3
d_gene: .
abundance: many
CDR3aa: CSARNPTSSTDTQYF
CDR3nt: TGCAGTGCTAGAAACCCGACCTCTAGCACAGATACGCAGTATTTT

v_gene: TRBV20-1
j_gene: TRBJ1-6
d_gene: .
abundance: .
CDR3aa: CSGGSSVSSPLHF
CDR3nt: TGCAGTGGAGGCTCCTCAGTTAGTTCACCCCTCCACTTT

v_gene: TRBV29-1
j_gene: TRBJ2-1
d_gene: TRBD1
abundance: many
CDR3aa: CSVARTGVNEQFF
CDR3nt: TGCAGCGTTGCGCGAACAGGGGTGAATGAGCAGTTCTTC

v_gene: TRBV3-1
j_gene: TRBJ1-6
d_gene: .
abundance: few
CDR3aa: CASSQGLGWTLHF
CDR3nt: TGTGCCAGCAGCCAAGGGCTGGGCTGGACCCTCCACTTT

v_gene: TRBV4-1
j_gene: TRBJ2-2
d_gene: TRBD2
abundance: many
CDR3aa: CASSPQIIRLADSTGELFF
CDR3nt: TGCGCCAGCAGCCCGCAGATCATTCGACTAGCGGATTCCACCGGGGAGCTGTTTTTT

v_gene: TRBV2
j_gene: TRBJ1-2
d_gene: TRBD1
abundance: few
CDR3aa: CASSALGQGKAGYTF
CDR3nt: TGTGCCAGCAGTGCCCTAGGACAGGGGAAGGCTGGCTACACCTTC

v_gene: TRBV7-8
j_gene: TRBJ2-2
d_gene: TRBD2
abundance: .
CDR3aa: CASSFIAGGAGELFF
CDR3nt: TGTGCCAGCAGCTTTATAGCGGGAGGAGCCGGGGAGCTGTTTTTT

v_gene: TRBV5-1
j_gene: TRBJ2-3
d_gene: TRBD2
abundance: many
CDR3aa: CASSLQGLADTDTQYF
CDR3nt: TGCGCCAGCAGCTTGCAAGGACTAGCGGACACAGATACGCAGTATTTT